This T cell receptor beta chain emerged from a study of shared clonotypes between healthy human individuals. It was into CD45RA+ naive and CD45RA-negative memory subsets that the CD4+ cells were split. Study observations and caveats: The study found about 5% of naive CD4 clonotypes shared across a handful of donors. The sampled material consisted only of blood, and tissue repertoires are likely to differ.

Profiling relied on immunoSEQ multiplex PCR, and the TCRdb table lists in-frame clones only, not all of them. The profile shows some 2.1 million clones, 85% to 95% of them singletons. This clone was found once. Its antigen is not identified. V was clipped by 2 bases and J by 6 bases, with 5 bases between them. CDR1 and CDR2 (germline): SGHNT, YENEEA. This CDR3 spans 12 amino acids. The sequencing sample was made of naive CD4+ T cells sorted from blood. Subset reported: CD45RA+ positively selected. The clonotype was recovered from a young man in good health. The chain joins TRBV11-3 to TRBJ2-1, with no clear D. CDR3 sequence: CASSLKANEQFF. The CDR3 coding sequence is TGTGCCAGCAGCTTAAAGGCCAATGAGCAGTTCTTC.